This passage covers 21 T cell receptor beta chains from one sample sequenced in a study of blood T cell repertoires in COVID-19. Measured with immunoSEQ multiplex PCR; TCRdb has only the in-frame clones, and not every one. Here the sample spans over 250,000 clones, roughly 90% being singletons. The sequenced sample consisted of PBMCs or T cells enriched from blood (not recorded which). The receptors shown here come from a woman aged 30 to 39 who had recovered from COVID-19.

This clone was observed a few times. V is TRBV30 and J is TRBJ1-6, with D possibly TRBD1 on 5 matching bases. This CDR3 has 14 residues. Germline CDR1 GTSNPN, CDR2 SVGIG (reference sequence). V was pared by 3 bases and J by 8 bases, with 14 bases between. The CDR3 bases are TGTGCCTGGAGCTTCACAGGTTACGATTCACCCCTCCACTTT. Amino acid sequence: CAWSFTGYDSPLHF.

The DNA for the CDR3 is TGTGCCAGCAGTCCGGGACAGGACCCTGACGAGCAGTACTTC. It encodes CASSPGQDPDEQYF. The genes are TRBV2 and TRBJ2-7; 8 bases match TRBD1. Losses at the gene ends were 5 bases for V and 5 bases for J; bases not matched to a gene: 8. Germline CDR1 reads SNHLY; CDR2 reads FYNNEI. The CDR3 length is 14 residues. Drawing the rest from reference TRBV2 and TRBJ2-7, the complete variable domain is EPEVTQTPSHQVTQMGQEVILRCVPISNHLYFYWYRQILGQKVEFLVSFYNNEISEKSEIFDDQFSVERPDGSNFTLKIRSTKLEDSAMYFCASSPGQDPDEQYFGPGTRLTVT.

The chain combines TRBV27 with TRBJ1-2, with 7 positions matching TRBD1. The CDR3 length is 15 residues. The V gene's germline CDR1 is MNHEY and CDR2 SMNVEV (reference sequence). V trimming: 5 bases; J trimming: 0 bases; junction bases outside the gene matches: 6. CDR3: CASSHPGTANYGYTF. In DNA form, the CDR3 reads TGTGCCAGCAGTCATCCCGGGACAGCTAACTATGGCTACACCTTC.

This chain links TRBV4-3 with TRBJ1-1; a possible D gene is TRBD1 (6 bases). Per the germline V gene, CDR1 is LGHNA and CDR2 is YSLEER. The CDR3 runs 16 residues. Trimming pared 0 bases from V and 0 bases from J, leaving 11 bases between. CDR3: CASSQDGGRMNTEAFF. For the CDR3, the DNA is TGCGCCAGCAGCCAAGATGGGGGCAGGATGAACACTGAAGCTTTCTTT.

The chain has TRBV5-1 and TRBJ2-3; 10 bases line up with TRBD2. V shed 9 bases and J 1 base; nucleotides not matched to a gene: 11. This CDR3 has 16 amino acids. Germline V gene sequence: CDR1 SGHRS, CDR2 YFSETQ. CDR3 amino acids: CANTVGTSVGTDTQYF. The CDR3 DNA reads TGCGCCAACACTGTGGGGACTAGCGTTGGCACAGATACGCAGTATTTT.

The chain couples TRBV28 to TRBJ1-4; D gene ambiguous. V was trimmed by 4 bases and J by 11 bases, leaving 8 bases between them. This CDR3 has 11 residues. The germline V gene has CDR1 MDHEN and CDR2 SYDVKM. The CDR3 DNA follows: TGTGCCAGCAGTTACATGGCCAAACTGTTTTTT. It is translated as CASSYMAKLFF.

This clone has just one count. The gene calls are TRBV7-9 and TRBJ2-5, with D perhaps matching TRBD1 (6 bases). This CDR3 spans 12 amino acids. CDR1 is SEHNR and CDR2 is FQNEAQ in the germline V gene (reference sequence). The ends were cut back, 8 bases at V and 6 bases at J, with 13 bases in the middle. The DNA for the CDR3 is TGTGCCAGCTCGCAGGGGTTACAGACCCAGTACTTC. As protein: CASSQGLQTQYF.

The chain uses TRBV19 and TRBJ2-1, with no clear D. V was trimmed by 7 bases and J by 1 base, leaving 14 bases between them. CDR1 and CDR2 (germline): LNHDA, SQIVND (reference sequence). There are 15 residues in the CDR3. CDR3 bases: TGTGCCAGTACCTCGACTCCTGTTTCCTACAATGAGCAGTTCTTC. Residues: CASTSTPVSYNEQFF.

The V and J genes are TRBV5-4 and TRBJ1-1; 9 nucleotides align to TRBD1. This CDR3 has 15 residues. Germline assignment: CDR1 SGHNT and CDR2 YYREEE (reference sequence). V was clipped by 5 bases and J by 4 bases; unmatched bases: 9. CDR3 protein: CASRFGQGLGTEAFF. The CDR3 region has the DNA TGTGCCAGCAGATTCGGACAGGGGTTGGGCACTGAAGCTTTCTTT.

This sequence joins TRBV5-1 and TRBJ2-1; TRBD1 might be the D (6 bases). The CDR3 is 14 amino acids. V lost 5 bases to trimming and J lost 0 bases, with 9 bases between them. The V gene's germline CDR1 is SGHRS and CDR2 YFSETQ. The CDR3 here is CASSLGASYNEQFF. In DNA form, the CDR3 reads TGCGCCAGCAGTCTGGGGGCCTCCTACAATGAGCAGTTCTTC.

The chain links TRBV6-5 to TRBJ1-1; D perhaps matches TRBD1 (6 bases). V lost 5 bases to trimming and J lost 1 base, with 14 bases between them. Germline CDR1 and CDR2: MNHEY and SVGAGI. The CDR3 contains 15 residues. The CDR3 spells CASSHDRIQNTEAFF. CDR3 DNA: TGTGCCAGCAGTCACGACAGGATTCAGAACACTGAAGCTTTCTTT.

The V call is TRBV6-5, the J call TRBJ2-2; D possibly corresponds to TRBD1 (6 bases). The CDR3 extends over 13 amino acids. V lost 6 bases, J lost 4 bases, and 9 bases lay in between. The germline V gene encodes CDR1 MNHEY and CDR2 SVGAGI. Here the CDR3 reads CASRQGGTGELFF. The DNA for the CDR3 is TGTGCCAGCAGACAGGGTGGCACCGGGGAGCTGTTTTTT.

CDR3 amino acids: CATSDYVGQGIYGYTF. The DNA of the CDR3 is TGTGCCACCAGTGATTATGTGGGACAGGGGATCTATGGCTACACCTTC. The V call is TRBV24-1, the J call TRBJ1-2, with TRBD1 matching 10 bases. V gave up 2 bases and J gave up 4 bases; unmatched junction bases: 6. Germline-derived CDR1 and CDR2 are KGHDR and SFDVKD. This CDR3 is 16 amino acids long.

V gene TRBV12-3 or TRBV12-4 combines with J gene TRBJ1-2; TRBD1 agrees at 9 bases. CDR3 length equals 13 residues. Trimming took 3 bases from V and 7 from J; bases not matched to a gene: 3. DNA for the CDR3: TGTGCCAGCAGTTTGGGGGACAGGGTTGGCTACACCTTC. This encodes CASSLGDRVGYTF.

This chain connects TRBV19 to TRBJ2-1; 7 bases line up with TRBD2. V shed 1 base, J shed 4 bases, and the junction held 7 bases outside the gene matches. From germline, CDR1 is LNHDA and CDR2 SQIVND (reference sequence). The CDR3 length is 16 residues. This CDR3 reads CASSIGRAGIYNEQFF. CDR3 coding DNA: TGTGCCAGTAGTATAGGAAGAGCGGGAATTTACAATGAGCAGTTCTTC. The full variable domain, with the rest looked up from reference TRBV19 and TRBJ2-1, is DGGITQSPKYLFRKEGQNVTLSCEQNLNHDAMYWYRQDPGQGLRLIYYSQIVNDFQKGDIAEGYSVSREKKESFPLTVTSAQKNPTAFYLCASSIGRAGIYNEQFFGPGTRLTVL.

This chain joins TRBV27 and TRBJ2-2; D is unclear. The CDR3 runs to 12 residues. Deletions cut 11 bases from V and 3 bases from J, with 10 bases between. CDR1 and CDR2 from the germline V gene are MNHEY and SMNVEV (reference sequence). The CDR3 DNA follows: TGTGCCCCCGGAGAGGACACCGGGGAGCTGTTTTTT. Translation gives CAPGEDTGELFF.

There are a few counts of this clone. V usage is TRBV27 and J usage is TRBJ1-1, with 8 bases matching TRBD1. V lost 4 bases, J lost 5 bases, and 15 bases stayed unmatched. Germline-derived CDR1 and CDR2 are MNHEY and SMNVEV (reference sequence). This CDR3 region has 17 residues. The CDR3 protein is CASSSLGRGLGRTEAFF. CDR3 in DNA: TGTGCCAGCAGTTCCCTTGGCAGGGGGCTAGGGAGAACTGAAGCTTTCTTT.

J is TRBJ1-1 and V is TRBV13; D is undetermined. This CDR3 spans 15 amino acids. V lost 5 bases and J 6 bases, leaving 19 bases between the germline ends. Per the germline V gene, CDR1 is PRHDT and CDR2 is FYEKMQ (reference sequence). CDR3 nucleotide sequence: TGTGCCAGCAGCCGTACTAGTGGGGTTCCCTCTGAAGCTTTCTTT. Translation gives CASSRTSGVPSEAFF.

Only one count was recorded for this clone. The chain couples TRBV3-1 (or the pseudogene TRBV3-2) to TRBJ1-2; no firm D call. Germline CDR1 is LGHDT and CDR2 is YNNKEL (reference sequence). The CDR3 is made up of 17 amino acids. V gave up 1 base and J gave up 5 bases, with 20 bases separating them. CDR3 nucleotides: TGTGCCAGCAGCCAAGTCGGTCAATTACGGGGAGAGTATGGCTACACCTTC. Its protein is CASSQVGQLRGEYGYTF.

The CDR3 loop is CASTQGAEGYTF. The DNA for the CDR3 is TGTGCCAGCACCCAGGGGGCGGAAGGCTACACCTTC. V gene TRBV7-2 combines with J gene TRBJ1-2, with TRBD1 matching over 8 bases. Trimming took 7 bases from V and 8 from J; bases not matched to a gene: 6. Germline values: CDR1 SGHTA, CDR2 FQGNSA. The CDR3 totals 12 residues.

The V call is TRBV28, the J call TRBJ1-2, with D hard to call. The CDR3 runs 16 residues. The germline V gene has CDR1 MDHEN and CDR2 SYDVKM. V was trimmed by 7 bases and J by 1 base, leaving 19 bases between them. The CDR3 spells CASIKGSPLLNYGYTF. The CDR3 DNA follows: TGTGCCAGCATCAAAGGGAGCCCCCTCCTTAACTATGGCTACACCTTC.